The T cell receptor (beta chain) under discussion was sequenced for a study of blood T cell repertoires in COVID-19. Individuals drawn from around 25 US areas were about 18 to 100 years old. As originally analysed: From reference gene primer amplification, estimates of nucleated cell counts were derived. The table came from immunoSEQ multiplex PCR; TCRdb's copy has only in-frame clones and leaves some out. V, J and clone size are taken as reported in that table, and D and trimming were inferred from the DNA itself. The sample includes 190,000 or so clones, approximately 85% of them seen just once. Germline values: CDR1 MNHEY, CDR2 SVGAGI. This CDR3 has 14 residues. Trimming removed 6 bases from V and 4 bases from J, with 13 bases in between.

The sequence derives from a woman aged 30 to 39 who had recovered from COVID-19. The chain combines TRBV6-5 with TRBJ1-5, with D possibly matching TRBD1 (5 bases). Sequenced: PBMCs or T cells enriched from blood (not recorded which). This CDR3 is CASSQGSRNQPQHF. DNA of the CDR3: TGTGCCAGCAGCCAGGGCTCCAGGAATCAGCCCCAGCATTTT.